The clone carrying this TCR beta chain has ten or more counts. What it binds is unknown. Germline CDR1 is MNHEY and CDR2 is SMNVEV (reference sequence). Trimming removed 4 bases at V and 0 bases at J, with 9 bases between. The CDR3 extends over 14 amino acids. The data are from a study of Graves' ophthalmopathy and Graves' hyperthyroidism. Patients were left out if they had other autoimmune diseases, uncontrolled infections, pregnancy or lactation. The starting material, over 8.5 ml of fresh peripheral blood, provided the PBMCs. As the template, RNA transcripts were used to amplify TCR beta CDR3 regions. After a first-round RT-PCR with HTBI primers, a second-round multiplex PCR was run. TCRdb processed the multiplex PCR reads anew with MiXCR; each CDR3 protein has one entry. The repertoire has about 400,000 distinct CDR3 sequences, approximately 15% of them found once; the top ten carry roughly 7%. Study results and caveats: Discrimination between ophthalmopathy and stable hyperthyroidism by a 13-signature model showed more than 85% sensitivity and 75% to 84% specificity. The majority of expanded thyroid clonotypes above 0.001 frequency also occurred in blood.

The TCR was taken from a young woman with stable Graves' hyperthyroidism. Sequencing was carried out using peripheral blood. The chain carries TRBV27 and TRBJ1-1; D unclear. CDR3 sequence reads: CASSSASVNTEAFF. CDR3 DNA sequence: TGTGCCAGCAGTTCTGCTTCTGTGAACACTGAAGCTTTCTTT.